This TCR beta chain was profiled in a study of blood T cells in healthy people across ages. Around 10 milliliters was the volume of peripheral blood drawn from each donor. In this sample, this clonotype turned up many times. What it binds is not known. Alongside a J-beta primer mix, a sample-barcoded 5' primer served in a second PCR lasting about 7 to 11 cycles. TCRdb ran MiXCR on the 5' RACE reads and lists one entry per CDR3 protein. The repertoire holds about 650,000 distinct CDR3 sequences, with approximately 29% as singletons. Study results and caveats: Per million T cells, TCR beta diversity dropped roughly linearly as age increased.

With 6 bases clipped from V and 7 bases from J, the junction kept 10 bases outside the gene matches. CDR1 is DFQATT, CDR2 SNEGSKA, per germline (reference sequence). CDR3 length: 15 residues. The source material was blood. This receptor was taken from a woman of 80 years or more in good health. The rearrangement uses TRBV20-1 and TRBJ1-6, with 9 bases matching TRBD1. This chain's CDR3 is CSANRQTGGNSPLHF. For the CDR3, the DNA is TGCAGTGCCAACCGTCAGACAGGGGGAAATTCACCCCTCCACTTT.